Below are 4 T cell receptor beta chains sequenced from a single sample in a study of shared clonotypes between healthy human individuals. Produced via immunoSEQ multiplex PCR; TCRdb's table is partial and in-frame only. The data show approximately 2.5 million clones, over 85% seen once. The sequenced material came from naive CD4+ T cells sorted from blood. Noted subset: CD45RA+ positively selected. These receptors originate from a man between 18 and 35 years old in good health.

Worth noting for this clone: Other DNA sequences from this sample encode an identical CDR3 as well. As DNA, the CDR3 is TGTGCCAGCAGCCCTTCAGCAAATGAGCAGTTCTTC. Translation gives CASSPSANEQFF. The gene calls are TRBV4-2 and TRBJ2-1; D gene ambiguous. Per germline, CDR1 LGHNA and CDR2 YNFKEQ. This CDR3 comprises 12 residues. Trimming stripped 4 bases from V and 7 bases from J, with 8 bases between.

This chain's CDR3 is CASRPGQGDNSPLHF. As DNA, the CDR3 is TGTGCCAGCAGGCCGGGACAGGGTGATAATTCACCCCTCCACTTT. This chain uses TRBV6-1 with TRBJ1-6; 9 positions agree with TRBD1. This CDR3 contains 15 residues. Per germline, CDR1 MNHNS and CDR2 SASEGT. The V segment lost 6 bases and the J segment 5 bases; nucleotides outside the gene matches: 5.

This rearrangement joins TRBV7-9 to TRBJ1-3, with TRBD1 matching 9 bases. Germline-derived CDR1 and CDR2 are SEHNR and FQNEAQ (reference sequence). The CDR3 length is 19 residues. Losses at the gene ends were 5 bases for V and 7 bases for J; bases not matched to a gene: 21. In nucleotides, the CDR3 is TGTGCCAGCAGCCCCAGGGACAGGGTTTCTGAGAGGATAGATAACACCATATATTTT. The encoded protein is CASSPRDRVSERIDNTIYF. The complete variable domain, with remaining parts taken from reference TRBV7-9 and TRBJ1-3, reads DTGVSQNPRHKITKRGQNVTFRCDPISEHNRLYWYRQTLGQGPEFLTYFQNEAQLEKSRLLSDRFSAERPKGSFSTLEIQRTEQGDSAMYLCASSPRDRVSERIDNTIYFGEGSWLTVV.

V and J are TRBV7-2 and TRBJ2-7; D is undetermined. V was trimmed by 0 bases and J by 2 bases, leaving 11 bases between them. Germline V lookup: CDR1 SGHTA, CDR2 FQGNSA. This CDR3 comprises 15 residues. In DNA form, the CDR3 reads TGTGCCAGCAGCTTAGCGTTAGGCGGAACCTACGAGCAGTACTTC. It encodes CASSLALGGTYEQYF.